The 28 T cell receptor beta chains given below trace back to one sample, sequenced in a study of blood T cell repertoires in COVID-19 (dated by TCRdb to 2018 to 2020). The library was made by the immunoSEQ multiplex PCR assay. As stored in TCRdb, this immuneACCESS dataset retains in-frame rearrangements with V and J assigned. A fraction of the clones does not appear; measured against another copy, unresolved V genes explain less than half of the discrepancy, and the remainder lacks a known reason. In this sample the table shows 150,000 to 200,000 clones, about nine tenths of which occur a single time. Approximately 24% of the sample belongs to the ten largest clones. The sample was peripheral blood. The origin of the receptors is a man aged 60 to 75 with acute or convalescent COVID-19.

The V call is TRBV11-2, the J call TRBJ2-7; D may be TRBD1 (6 bases). Germline V lookup: CDR1 SGHAT, CDR2 FQNNGV. The ends were cut back, 4 bases at V and 7 bases at J, with 20 bases in the middle. The CDR3 consists of 15 residues. In nucleotides, the CDR3 is TGTGCCAGCAGCTGGAAAGGGGGTGGGAGTGGTGAGCAGTACGTC. Translating gives CASSWKGGGSGEQYV.

This sequence joins TRBV7-9 and TRBJ1-5; 7 nucleotides match TRBD1. The length of the CDR3 is 14 residues. Trimming removed 2 bases from V and 11 bases from J; junction bases left unmatched: 9. The V gene's germline CDR1 is SEHNR and CDR2 FQNEAQ (reference sequence). The CDR3 DNA follows: TGTGCCAGCAGCTTATCAGGGGGTGTAGAGGCCCAGCATTTT. Translation: CASSLSGGVEAQHF. Looking up the rest from reference TRBV7-9 and TRBJ1-5 gives the full variable domain: DTGVSQNPRHKITKRGQNVTFRCDPISEHNRLYWYRQTLGQGPEFLTYFQNEAQLEKSRLLSDRFSAERPKGSFSTLEIQRTEQGDSAMYLCASSLSGGVEAQHFGDGTRLSIL.

CDR3 nucleotide sequence: TGCGCCAGCAGCTTGTGGACTAGCGGGAGGGCCCAAGAGACCCAGTACTTC. It codes for CASSLWTSGRAQETQYF. The chain carries TRBV5-1 and TRBJ2-5; 15 nucleotides match TRBD2. There are 17 residues in the CDR3. Germline CDR1 is SGHRS and CDR2 is YFSETQ. V lost 1 base, J lost 1 base, and 2 bases stayed unmatched.

This chain joins TRBV18 and TRBJ1-6; TRBD1 is a possible D gene (6 bases). The V end was cut by 2 bases, the J end by 7 bases, with 12 bases between. This CDR3 spans 15 amino acids. Germline values: CDR1 KGHSH, CDR2 LQKENI. The CDR3 nucleotides are TGTGCCAGCTCACCAGCGACAGGAAGAAATTCACCCCTCCACTTT. Its translation: CASSPATGRNSPLHF.

The CDR3 loop is CASSPGTVVNQPQHF. CDR3 sequence (DNA): TGTGCCAGCAGCCCCGGGACAGTAGTCAATCAGCCCCAGCATTTT. This chain connects TRBV5-8 to TRBJ1-5, with 7 positions matching TRBD1. Germline V gene sequence: CDR1 SGHTS, CDR2 YDEGEE. Trimming took 4 bases from V and 3 from J; bases not matched to a gene: 7. This CDR3 has 15 amino acids.

V and J are TRBV7-9 and TRBJ2-7; a weak D match, TRBD1 (6 bases). The CDR3 totals 13 residues. V was clipped by 5 bases and J by 2 bases, with 10 bases between them. The V gene's germline CDR1 is SEHNR and CDR2 FQNEAQ (reference sequence). The CDR3 DNA reads TGTGCCAGCAGCCCCACAGGGCCCTACGAGCAGTACTTC. This sequence encodes CASSPTGPYEQYF.

The chain joins TRBV9 to TRBJ2-3, with 12 bases lining up with TRBD2. The CDR3 length is 16 residues. The V gene end was trimmed by 4 bases and the J gene end by 2 bases; junction bases not matched to a gene: 5. Germline V gene sequence: CDR1 SGDLS, CDR2 YYNGEE. CDR3 DNA: TGTGCCAGCAGCCCAGGACTAGCGGGGCTCACAGATACGCAGTATTTT. As protein: CASSPGLAGLTDTQYF.

This sequence joins TRBV19 and TRBJ2-1; 7 positions match TRBD1. This CDR3 is 15 amino acids long. V shed 5 bases and J 3 bases; nucleotides not matched to a gene: 7. Germline-derived CDR1 and CDR2 are LNHDA and SQIVND (reference sequence). Here the CDR3 DNA reads TGTGCCAGTAGTCTCAAAGGGGGCGTCTACAATGAGCAGTTCTTC. It specifies CASSLKGGVYNEQFF.

The sample holds a few counts of this clone. The chain combines TRBV30 with TRBJ1-5; 8 bases align to TRBD1. V dropped 3 bases and J dropped 4; count of bases not matched to a gene: 2. This CDR3 contains 13 residues. The germline gives CDR1 GTSNPN, CDR2 SVGIG (reference sequence). The CDR3 loop is CAWSRQGNQPQHF. The CDR3 bases are TGTGCCTGGAGCCGACAGGGGAATCAGCCCCAGCATTTT.

V and J are TRBV14 and TRBJ1-6; 7 bases match TRBD1. V shed 1 base, J shed 6 bases, and the junction held 6 bases outside the gene matches. Germline CDR1 SGHDN, CDR2 FVKESK. The CDR3 totals 16 residues. The CDR3: CASSQVSGTANSPLHF. For the CDR3, the DNA is TGTGCCAGCAGCCAAGTTTCCGGGACAGCTAATTCACCCCTCCACTTT.

This clone occurred a few times. V is TRBV27 and J is TRBJ1-1, with D tentatively TRBD1 (6 bases). The CDR3 extends over 12 amino acids. V dropped 6 bases and J dropped 4 bases, with 9 bases sitting between them. The V gene's germline CDR1 is MNHEY and CDR2 SMNVEV (reference sequence). CDR3 in DNA: TGTGCCAGCAGCCGAGGGGGCACTGAAGCTTTCTTT. Protein product: CASSRGGTEAFF.

The chain combines TRBV5-4 with TRBJ2-7; 8 bases match TRBD1. This CDR3 comprises 15 residues. V gave up 4 bases and J gave up 2 bases; unmatched junction bases: 8. Germline CDR1 reads SGHNT; CDR2 reads YYREEE (reference sequence). The CDR3 sequence: CASSAAGTGAYEQYF. The CDR3 nucleotides read TGTGCCAGCAGCGCCGCCGGGACAGGCGCCTACGAGCAGTACTTC.

The chain links TRBV5-6 to TRBJ2-7; 8 bases map to TRBD1. Germline CDR1 and CDR2: SGHDT and YYEEEE. This CDR3 region has 15 residues. The ends lost 4 bases at V and 3 bases at J; junction bases unmatched: 9. CDR3 DNA: TGTGCCAGCAGCGTATTATGGACAGGGCACTACGAGCAGTACTTC. Protein product: CASSVLWTGHYEQYF.

This clone was recorded once. This chain connects TRBV19 to TRBJ2-5; perhaps TRBD2 as D (5 bases). This CDR3 comprises 16 residues. V was cut by 1 base and J by 1 base, with 13 bases left in between. CDR1 is LNHDA and CDR2 is SQIVND in the germline V gene (reference sequence). As DNA, the CDR3 is TGTGCCAGTAGTATAGGAGGGATGAGCCGCCAAGAGACCCAGTACTTC. Protein: CASSIGGMSRQETQYF. The full variable domain, completed using reference TRBV19 and TRBJ2-5, is DGGITQSPKYLFRKEGQNVTLSCEQNLNHDAMYWYRQDPGQGLRLIYYSQIVNDFQKGDIAEGYSVSREKKESFPLTVTSAQKNPTAFYLCASSIGGMSRQETQYFGPGTRLLVL.

V usage is TRBV9 and J usage is TRBJ2-2; TRBD2 matches 7 bases. Germline CDR1 and CDR2: SGDLS and YYNGEE. Trimming at V came to 3 bases and at J to 3 bases, leaving 8 bases not matched to a gene. CDR3 length: 16 amino acids. CDR3 DNA: TGTGCCAGCAGCGCTGGGGGGGGTACATACACCGGGGAGCTGTTTTTT. Encoded protein: CASSAGGGTYTGELFF.

The chain joins TRBV28 to TRBJ2-4, with unresolved D. Trimming removed 4 bases at V and 4 bases at J, with 5 bases between. Germline-derived CDR1 and CDR2 are MDHEN and SYDVKM. This CDR3 is built from 12 residues. The CDR3: CASSYNKNIQYF. The DNA for the CDR3 is TGTGCCAGCAGTTACAATAAAAACATTCAGTACTTC.

The chain recombines TRBV2 with TRBJ2-1, with TRBD2 as a possible D gene (5 bases). Germline V lookup: CDR1 SNHLY, CDR2 FYNNEI. Trimming took 8 bases from V and 6 from J, leaving 8 bases between them. CDR3 length: 11 residues. The CDR3 nucleotides read TGTGCCAGCCCTACTAGCAATGAGCAGTTCTTC. It encodes CASPTSNEQFF.

J is TRBJ2-2 and V is TRBV5-6; 8 nucleotides match TRBD2. CDR1 and CDR2 from the germline V gene are SGHDT and YYEEEE. V shed 2 bases, J shed 2 bases, and the junction held 5 bases outside the gene matches. The CDR3 runs 16 residues. As DNA, the CDR3 is TGTGCCAGCAGCTTACTAGCGGAGTTAAACACCGGGGAGCTGTTTTTT. It encodes CASSLLAELNTGELFF.

V gene TRBV7-9 combines with J gene TRBJ2-3, with 9 bases matching TRBD1. From germline, CDR1 is SEHNR and CDR2 FQNEAQ (reference sequence). There are 15 residues in the CDR3. V dropped 6 bases and J dropped 2; count of bases not matched to a gene: 6. The CDR3 region has the DNA TGTGCCAGCAGTCACCGGGACAGGGACACAGATACGCAGTATTTT. This gives the protein CASSHRDRDTDTQYF.

This clone was observed a single time. The chain links TRBV5-4 to TRBJ2-7, with unresolved D. Trimming removed 0 bases at V and 2 bases at J, with 6 bases between. CDR3 length equals 13 residues. Germline CDR1 reads SGHNT; CDR2 reads YYREEE (reference sequence). The DNA for the CDR3 is TGTGCCAGCAGCTTGGGTCTTCCCTACGAGCAGTACTTC. It specifies CASSLGLPYEQYF.

This rearrangement joins TRBV18 to TRBJ1-1; D uncertain. The CDR3 totals 15 residues. Between the trimmed V and J ends, which lost 4 bases and 7 bases, there was a span of 19 bases. CDR1 is KGHSH and CDR2 is LQKENI in the germline V gene. The CDR3 here is CASSRERSSRGEAFF. The CDR3 DNA follows: TGTGCCAGCTCACGAGAGAGGTCTTCGCGCGGTGAAGCTTTCTTT.

The CDR3 loop is CASSWGQNTEAFF. CDR3 DNA sequence: TGTGCCAGTAGCTGGGGACAGAACACTGAAGCTTTCTTT. The chain employs TRBV19 and TRBJ1-1; the D gene is possibly TRBD1 (6 bases). Deletions cut 6 bases from V and 1 base from J, with 9 bases between. In germline, CDR1 is LNHDA, CDR2 SQIVND (reference sequence). This CDR3 has 13 residues.

The chain has TRBV25-1 and TRBJ1-2, with D unclear. Deletions cut 4 bases from V and 0 bases from J, with 15 bases between. The CDR3 is made up of 16 amino acids. Germline values: CDR1 MGHDK, CDR2 SYGVNS. The CDR3 nucleotides are TGTGCCAGCAGTGGAGCAGGCACAAAAGCTAACTATGGCTACACCTTC. It encodes CASSGAGTKANYGYTF.

The chain joins TRBV9 to TRBJ1-3, with D uncertain. V lost 0 bases to trimming and J lost 0 bases, with 10 bases between them. Germline-derived CDR1 and CDR2 are SGDLS and YYNGEE. The length of the CDR3 is 16 residues. For the CDR3, the DNA is TGTGCCAGCAGCGTAGATATTTCCTACTCTGGAAACACCATATATTTT. As protein: CASSVDISYSGNTIYF.

This chain joins TRBV10-1 and TRBJ1-6, with no clear D. CDR1 is WNHNN, CDR2 SYGVQD, per germline (reference sequence). The CDR3 consists of 15 residues. V gave up 2 bases and J gave up 6 bases, with 11 bases separating them. CDR3 nucleotides: TGCGCCAGCAGTGAGGCCCCGGAGGGTAATTCACCCCTCCACTTT. This sequence encodes CASSEAPEGNSPLHF.

This chain uses TRBV7-2 with TRBJ2-5, with a tentative D call TRBD2 (5 bases). The CDR3 loop spans 13 amino acids. Germline values: CDR1 SGHTA, CDR2 FQGNSA. V was cut by 3 bases and J by 5 bases, with 10 bases left in between. Here the CDR3 reads CASSFRTGETQYF. The CDR3, as DNA: TGTGCCAGCAGCTTTAGGACGGGGGAGACCCAGTACTTC. Full variable domain (missing parts from reference TRBV7-2 and TRBJ2-5): GAGVSQSPSNKVTEKGKDVELRCDPISGHTALYWYRQSLGQGLEFLIYFQGNSAPDKSGLPSDRFSAERTGGSVSTLTIQRTQQEDSAVYLCASSFRTGETQYFGPGTRLLVL.

V gene TRBV30 combines with J gene TRBJ1-2, with D maybe TRBD1 (6 bases). The CDR3 covers 13 residues. Germline V gives CDR1 GTSNPN, CDR2 SVGIG (reference sequence). The V end lost 3 bases, the J end lost 2 bases, and 10 bases lay between the germline ends. Written as DNA, the CDR3 is TGTGCCTGGAGGTCACAGGGCAACTATGGCTACACCTTC. Protein product: CAWRSQGNYGYTF.

CDR3 coding DNA: TGTGCCAGCACCCCCGACAGGGGCCGGGCACCCCTCCACTTT. Its protein product is CASTPDRGRAPLHF. J is TRBJ1-6 and V is TRBV6-5; 8 nucleotides line up with TRBD1. CDR1 is MNHEY and CDR2 is SVGAGI in the germline V gene. J lost 11 bases, V lost 7 bases, and 10 bases had no gene match. The CDR3 covers 14 residues.